This T cell receptor beta chain was recovered during a study of T cells in localized non-small cell lung cancer. Study results and caveats: Multi-region tumor sequencing was not done, so intratumor heterogeneity could not be excluded. Researchers found a median around 50 of the top 100 tumor clones in adjacent lung. The study linked higher blood T cell density to longer overall survival.

The V end was cut by 10 bases, the J end by 6 bases, with 16 bases between. CDR3 length equals 13 residues. CDR1 is MNHEY and CDR2 is SVGAGI in the germline V gene. Details on this clone: The antigen is unknown.

Repertoires were generated with immunoSEQ multiplex PCR, while TCRdb's copy carries only in-frame clones and drops some. The repertoire has approximately 28,000 clones, over 75% of them found once; the top ten carry under 5%. The chain recombines TRBV6-5 with TRBJ1-5, with D unclear. This specimen was peripheral blood mononuclear cells, taken before any cancer treatment. The TCR originated in a woman between 35 and 75 years old with stage III lung adenocarcinoma. DNA for the CDR3: TGTGCCACCAGACTTTATGAGGGTCAGCCCCAGCATTTT. This codes for CATRLYEGQPQHF.